This T cell receptor beta chain was profiled in a study of early T cells in non-severe SARS-CoV-2 infection. Study in general: Sequenced material consisted of bulk RNA (from unsorted whole blood), and chains were unpaired.

V shed 4 bases and J shed 7 bases, with 5 bases lying between them. The CDR3 length is 11 residues. In germline, CDR1 is MDHEN, CDR2 SYDVKM. About this clonotype: Its matching antigen is unknown.

The protocol attached unique molecular identifiers to individual cDNA molecules. Each CDR3 protein gets one entry after TCRdb re-called the 5' RACE reads with MiXCR. The data contain more than 85,000 distinct CDR3 sequences, approximately 17% of them singletons. General study findings and limits: CD4 and private specificities were missed by VDJdb matching, which favored anti-spike CD8 responses.

This chain joins TRBV28 and TRBJ1-5; D remains unclear. The TCR sequence derives from an adult who was a healthcare worker with PCR-confirmed SARS-CoV-2 infection or an uninfected control (not recorded which). Source material: whole blood. DNA of the CDR3: TGTGCCAGCAGTTCAAGGCAGCCCCAGCATTTT. It translates to CASSSRQPQHF.